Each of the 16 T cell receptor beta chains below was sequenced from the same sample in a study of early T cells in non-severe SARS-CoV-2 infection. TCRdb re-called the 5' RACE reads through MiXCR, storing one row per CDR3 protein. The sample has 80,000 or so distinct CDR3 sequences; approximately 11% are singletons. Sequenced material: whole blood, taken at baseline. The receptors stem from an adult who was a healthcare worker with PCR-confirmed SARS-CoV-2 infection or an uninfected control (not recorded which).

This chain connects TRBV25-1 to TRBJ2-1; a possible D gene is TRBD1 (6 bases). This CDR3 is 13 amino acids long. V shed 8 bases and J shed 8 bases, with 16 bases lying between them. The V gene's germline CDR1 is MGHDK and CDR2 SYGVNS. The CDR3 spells CASRKRGSDEQFF. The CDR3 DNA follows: TGTGCCAGCCGGAAAAGGGGGTCGGATGAGCAGTTCTTC.

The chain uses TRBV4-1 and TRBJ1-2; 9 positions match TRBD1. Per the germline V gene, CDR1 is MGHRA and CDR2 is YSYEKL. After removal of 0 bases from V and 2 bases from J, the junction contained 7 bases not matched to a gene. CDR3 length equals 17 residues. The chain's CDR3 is CASSQESGTGRNYGYTF. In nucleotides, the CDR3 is TGCGCCAGCAGCCAAGAAAGCGGGACAGGGAGAAACTATGGCTACACCTTC.

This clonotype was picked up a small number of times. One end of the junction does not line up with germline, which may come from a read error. The CDR3 sequence is CASRLGAPDTQYF. As DNA, the CDR3 is TGCGCCAGCAGGTTGGGGGCCCCAGATACGCAGTATTTT. The V and J genes are TRBV5-1 and TRBJ2-3; weak D call: TRBD1 (6 bases). The CDR3 runs to 13 residues. Germline-derived CDR1 and CDR2 are SGHRS and YFSETQ.

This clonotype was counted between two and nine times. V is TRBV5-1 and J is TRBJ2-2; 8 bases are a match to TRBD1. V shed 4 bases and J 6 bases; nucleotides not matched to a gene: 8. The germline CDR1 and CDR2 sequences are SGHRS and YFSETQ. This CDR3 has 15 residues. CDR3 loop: CASSRSSGGPGELFF. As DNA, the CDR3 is TGCGCCAGCAGCCGATCCTCAGGGGGCCCCGGGGAGCTGTTTTTT.

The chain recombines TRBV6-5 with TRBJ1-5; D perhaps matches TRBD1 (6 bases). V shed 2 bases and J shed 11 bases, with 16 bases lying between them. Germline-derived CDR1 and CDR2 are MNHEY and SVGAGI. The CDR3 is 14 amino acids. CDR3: CASSYTLGGGSQHF. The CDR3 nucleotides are TGTGCCAGCAGTTACACTCTAGGGGGAGGGTCCCAGCATTTT.

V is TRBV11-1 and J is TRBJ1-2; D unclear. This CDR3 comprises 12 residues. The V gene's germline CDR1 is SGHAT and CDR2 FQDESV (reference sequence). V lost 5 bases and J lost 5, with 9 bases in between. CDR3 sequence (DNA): TGTGCCAGCAGCAACTACAAGTATGGCTACACCTTC. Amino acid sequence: CASSNYKYGYTF.

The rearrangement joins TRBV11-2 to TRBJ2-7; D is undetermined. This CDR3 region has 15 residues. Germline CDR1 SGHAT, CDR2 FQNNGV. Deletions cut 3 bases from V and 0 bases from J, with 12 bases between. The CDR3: CASSFPNGNSYEQYF. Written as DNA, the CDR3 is TGTGCCAGCAGCTTTCCGAATGGCAACTCCTACGAGCAGTACTTC.

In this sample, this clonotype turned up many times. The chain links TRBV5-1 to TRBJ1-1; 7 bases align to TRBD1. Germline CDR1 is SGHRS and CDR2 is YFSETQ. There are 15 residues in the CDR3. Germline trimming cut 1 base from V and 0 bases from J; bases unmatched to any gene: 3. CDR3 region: CASSLTGTVNTEAFF. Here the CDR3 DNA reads TGCGCCAGCAGCTTGACCGGGACAGTGAACACTGAAGCTTTCTTT.

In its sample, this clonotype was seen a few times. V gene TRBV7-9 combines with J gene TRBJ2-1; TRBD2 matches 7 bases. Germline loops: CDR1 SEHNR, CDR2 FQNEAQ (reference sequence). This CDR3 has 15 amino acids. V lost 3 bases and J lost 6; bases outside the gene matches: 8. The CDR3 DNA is TGTGCCAGCAGCTTTAAGCAGCGGGGTCTCAATGAGCAGTTCTTC. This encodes CASSFKQRGLNEQFF. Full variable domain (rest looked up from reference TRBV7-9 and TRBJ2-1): DTGVSQNPRHKITKRGQNVTFRCDPISEHNRLYWYRQTLGQGPEFLTYFQNEAQLEKSRLLSDRFSAERPKGSFSTLEIQRTEQGDSAMYLCASSFKQRGLNEQFFGPGTRLTVL.

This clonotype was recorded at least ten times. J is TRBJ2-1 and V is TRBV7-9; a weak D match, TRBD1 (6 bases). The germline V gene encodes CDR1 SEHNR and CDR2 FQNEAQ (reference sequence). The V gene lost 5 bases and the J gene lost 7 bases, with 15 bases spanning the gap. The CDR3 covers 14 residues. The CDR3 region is CASSHTGLGNEQFF. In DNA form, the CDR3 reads TGTGCCAGCAGCCACACAGGGCTAGGAAATGAGCAGTTCTTC.

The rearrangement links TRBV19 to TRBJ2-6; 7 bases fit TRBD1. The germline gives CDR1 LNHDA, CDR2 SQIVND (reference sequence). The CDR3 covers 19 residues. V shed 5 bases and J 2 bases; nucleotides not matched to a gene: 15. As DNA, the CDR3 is TGTGCCAGTAGTCCCAAGGGACAGCTACCTAGAACTGGGGCCAACGTCCTGACTTTC. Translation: CASSPKGQLPRTGANVLTF.

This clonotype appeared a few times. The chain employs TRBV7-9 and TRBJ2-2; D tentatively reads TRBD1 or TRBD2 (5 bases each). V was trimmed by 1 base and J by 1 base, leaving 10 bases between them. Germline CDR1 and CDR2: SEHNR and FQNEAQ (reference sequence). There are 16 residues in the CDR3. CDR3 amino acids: CASSLGGTRNTGELFF. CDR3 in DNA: TGTGCCAGCAGCTTAGGGGGGACCCGGAACACCGGGGAGCTGTTTTTT.

CDR3 amino acids: CASSYAGLTNEKLFF. The CDR3 DNA follows: TGTGCCAGCAGTTACGCAGGGCTTACTAATGAAAAACTGTTTTTT. The chain carries TRBV6-6 and TRBJ1-4; D perhaps matches TRBD1 (5 bases). V shed 2 bases and J shed 2 bases, with 9 bases lying between them. The V gene's germline CDR1 is MNHNY and CDR2 SVGAGI (reference sequence). CDR3 length: 15 residues.

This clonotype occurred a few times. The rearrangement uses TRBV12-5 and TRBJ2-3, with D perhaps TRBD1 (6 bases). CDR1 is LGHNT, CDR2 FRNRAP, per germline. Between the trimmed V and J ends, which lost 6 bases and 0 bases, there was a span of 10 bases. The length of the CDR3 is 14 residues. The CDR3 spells CASGRDTSTDTQYF. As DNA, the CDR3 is TGTGCTAGTGGCCGGGACACGAGCACAGATACGCAGTATTTT.

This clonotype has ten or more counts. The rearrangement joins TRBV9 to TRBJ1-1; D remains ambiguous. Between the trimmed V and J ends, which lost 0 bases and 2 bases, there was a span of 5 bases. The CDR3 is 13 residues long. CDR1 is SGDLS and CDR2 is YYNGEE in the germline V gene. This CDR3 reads CASSVVLNTEAFF. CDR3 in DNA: TGTGCCAGCAGCGTAGTGTTAAACACTGAAGCTTTCTTT.

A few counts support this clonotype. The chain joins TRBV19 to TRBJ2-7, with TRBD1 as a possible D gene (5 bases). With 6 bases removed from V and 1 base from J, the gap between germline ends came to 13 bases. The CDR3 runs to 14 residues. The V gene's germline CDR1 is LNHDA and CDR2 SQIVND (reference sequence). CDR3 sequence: CASSPKGYSYEQYF. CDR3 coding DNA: TGTGCCAGTAGCCCTAAGGGGTATTCCTACGAGCAGTACTTC.